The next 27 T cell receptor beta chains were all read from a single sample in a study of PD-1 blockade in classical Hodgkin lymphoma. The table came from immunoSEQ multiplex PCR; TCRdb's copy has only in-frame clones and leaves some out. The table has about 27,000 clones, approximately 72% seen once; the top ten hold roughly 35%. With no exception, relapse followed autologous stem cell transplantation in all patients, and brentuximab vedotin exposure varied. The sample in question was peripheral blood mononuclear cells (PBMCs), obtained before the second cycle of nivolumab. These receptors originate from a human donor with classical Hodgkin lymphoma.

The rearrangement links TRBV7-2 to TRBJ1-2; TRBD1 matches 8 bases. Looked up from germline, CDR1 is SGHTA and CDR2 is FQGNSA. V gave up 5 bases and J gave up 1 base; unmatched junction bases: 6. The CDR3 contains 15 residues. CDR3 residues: CASSLLDRVNYGYTF. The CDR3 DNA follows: TGTGCCAGCAGCCTTCTGGACAGGGTTAACTATGGCTACACCTTC.

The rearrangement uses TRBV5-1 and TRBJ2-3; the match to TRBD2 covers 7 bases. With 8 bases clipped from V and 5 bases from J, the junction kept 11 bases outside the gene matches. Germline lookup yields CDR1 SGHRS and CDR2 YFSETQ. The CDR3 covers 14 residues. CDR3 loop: CASYGGVHGDTQYF. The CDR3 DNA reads TGCGCCAGTTATGGGGGGGTTCACGGAGATACGCAGTATTTT.

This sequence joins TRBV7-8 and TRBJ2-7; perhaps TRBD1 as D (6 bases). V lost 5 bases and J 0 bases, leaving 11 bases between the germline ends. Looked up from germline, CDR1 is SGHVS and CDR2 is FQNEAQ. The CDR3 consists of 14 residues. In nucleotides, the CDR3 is TGTGCCAGCAGCCTGGACAGTAACTCCTACGAGCAGTACTTC. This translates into CASSLDSNSYEQYF.

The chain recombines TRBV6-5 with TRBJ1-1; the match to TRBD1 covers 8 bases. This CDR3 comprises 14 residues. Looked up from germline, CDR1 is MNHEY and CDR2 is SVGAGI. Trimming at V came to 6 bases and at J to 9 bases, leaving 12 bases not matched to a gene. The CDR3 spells CASSDPRTGSKAFF. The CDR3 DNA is TGTGCCAGCAGCGATCCGAGGACAGGGTCAAAAGCTTTCTTT.

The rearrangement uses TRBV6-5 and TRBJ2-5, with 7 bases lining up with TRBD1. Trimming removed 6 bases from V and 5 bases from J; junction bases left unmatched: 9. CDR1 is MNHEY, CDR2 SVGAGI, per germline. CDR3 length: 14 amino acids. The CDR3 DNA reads TGTGCCAGCAGACGAACAGGGGCGGGTGAGACCCAGTACTTC. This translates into CASRRTGAGETQYF.

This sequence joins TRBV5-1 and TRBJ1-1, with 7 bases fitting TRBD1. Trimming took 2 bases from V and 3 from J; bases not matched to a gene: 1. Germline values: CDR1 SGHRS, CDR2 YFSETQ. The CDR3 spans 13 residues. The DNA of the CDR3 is TGCGCCAGCAGCTTCGGGACAGACACTGAAGCTTTCTTT. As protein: CASSFGTDTEAFF.

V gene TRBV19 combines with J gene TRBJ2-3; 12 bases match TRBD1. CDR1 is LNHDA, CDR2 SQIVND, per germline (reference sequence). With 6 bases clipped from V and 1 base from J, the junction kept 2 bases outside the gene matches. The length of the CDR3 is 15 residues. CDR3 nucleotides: TGTGCCAGTAGGGGACAGGGGGCTGGCACAGATACGCAGTATTTT. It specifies CASRGQGAGTDTQYF.

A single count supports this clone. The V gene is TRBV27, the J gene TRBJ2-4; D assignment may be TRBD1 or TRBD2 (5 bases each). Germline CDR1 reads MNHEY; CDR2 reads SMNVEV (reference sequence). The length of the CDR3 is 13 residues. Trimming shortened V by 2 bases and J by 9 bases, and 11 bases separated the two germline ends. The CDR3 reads CASSLGGLGIQYF. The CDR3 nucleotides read TGTGCCAGCAGTTTAGGGGGTTTGGGCATTCAGTACTTC.

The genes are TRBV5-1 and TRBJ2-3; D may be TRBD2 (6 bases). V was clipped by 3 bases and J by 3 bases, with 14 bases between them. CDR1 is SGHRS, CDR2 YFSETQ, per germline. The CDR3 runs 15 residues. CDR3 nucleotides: TGCGCCAGCAGCTCGGGGGTATCGGCTACAGATACGCAGTATTTT. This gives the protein CASSSGVSATDTQYF.

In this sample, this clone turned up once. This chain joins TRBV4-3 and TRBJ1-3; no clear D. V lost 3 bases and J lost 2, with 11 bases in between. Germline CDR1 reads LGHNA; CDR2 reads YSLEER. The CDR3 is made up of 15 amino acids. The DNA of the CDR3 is TGCGCCAGCAGCCAGGACCGGGAGGCTGGAAACACCATATATTTT. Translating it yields CASSQDREAGNTIYF.

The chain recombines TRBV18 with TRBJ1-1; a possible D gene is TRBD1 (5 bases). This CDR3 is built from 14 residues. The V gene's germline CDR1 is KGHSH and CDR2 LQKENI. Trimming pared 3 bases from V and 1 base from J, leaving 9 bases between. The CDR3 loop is CASSPKQENTEAFF. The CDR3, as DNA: TGTGCCAGCTCACCTAAACAGGAGAACACTGAAGCTTTCTTT.

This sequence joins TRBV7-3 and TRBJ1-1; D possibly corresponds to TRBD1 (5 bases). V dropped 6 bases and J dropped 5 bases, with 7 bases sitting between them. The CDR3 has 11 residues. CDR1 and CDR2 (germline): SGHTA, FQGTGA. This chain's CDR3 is CASRGGTEAFF. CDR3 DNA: TGTGCCAGCAGGGGGGGTACTGAAGCTTTCTTT. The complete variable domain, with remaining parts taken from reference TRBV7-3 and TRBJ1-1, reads GAGVSQTPSNKVTEKGKYVELRCDPISGHTALYWYRQSLGQGPEFLIYFQGTGAADDSGLPNDRFFAVRPEGSVSTLKIQRTERGDSAVYLCASRGGTEAFFGQGTRLTVV.

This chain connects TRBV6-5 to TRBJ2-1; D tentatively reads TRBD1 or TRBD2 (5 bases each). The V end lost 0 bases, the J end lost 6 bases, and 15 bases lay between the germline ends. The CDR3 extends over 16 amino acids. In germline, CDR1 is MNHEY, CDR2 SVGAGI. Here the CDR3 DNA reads TGTGCCAGCAGTTACTCGACGGGGCAGATTTCCAATGAGCAGTTCTTC. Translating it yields CASSYSTGQISNEQFF.

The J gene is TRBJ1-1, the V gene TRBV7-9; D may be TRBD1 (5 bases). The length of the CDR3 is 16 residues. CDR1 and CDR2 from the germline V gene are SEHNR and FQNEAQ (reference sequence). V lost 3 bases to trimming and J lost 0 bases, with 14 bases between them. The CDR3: CASSLGQGLMNTEAFF. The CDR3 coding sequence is TGTGCCAGCAGCTTGGGGCAAGGCCTTATGAACACTGAAGCTTTCTTT.

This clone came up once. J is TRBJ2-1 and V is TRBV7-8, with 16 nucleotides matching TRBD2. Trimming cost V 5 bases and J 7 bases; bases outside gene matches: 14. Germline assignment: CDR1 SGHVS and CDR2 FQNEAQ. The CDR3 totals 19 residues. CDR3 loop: CASSPTGLAGGLFGNEQFF. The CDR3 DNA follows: TGTGCCAGCAGCCCGACGGGACTAGCGGGGGGGCTATTTGGGAATGAGCAGTTCTTC.

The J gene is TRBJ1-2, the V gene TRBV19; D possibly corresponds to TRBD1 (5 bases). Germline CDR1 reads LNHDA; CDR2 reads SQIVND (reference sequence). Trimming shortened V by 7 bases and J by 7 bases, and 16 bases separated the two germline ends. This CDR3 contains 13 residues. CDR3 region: CASTPTGGFGYTF. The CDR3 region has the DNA TGTGCCAGTACCCCAACGGGGGGATTTGGCTACACCTTC. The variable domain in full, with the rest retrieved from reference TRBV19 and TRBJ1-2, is DGGITQSPKYLFRKEGQNVTLSCEQNLNHDAMYWYRQDPGQGLRLIYYSQIVNDFQKGDIAEGYSVSREKKESFPLTVTSAQKNPTAFYLCASTPTGGFGYTFGSGTRLTVV.

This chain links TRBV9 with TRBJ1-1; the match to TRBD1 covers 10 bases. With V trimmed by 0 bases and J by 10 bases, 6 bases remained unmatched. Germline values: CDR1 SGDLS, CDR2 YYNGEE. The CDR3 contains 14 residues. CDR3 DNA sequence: TGTGCCAGCAGCGTAGTTGCCGGGACAGGGGTAGCTTTCTTT. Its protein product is CASSVVAGTGVAFF.

CDR3 in DNA: TGTGCCAGCAGCCTCGGGGGAGCCGGGGAGCTGTTTTTT. This translates into CASSLGGAGELFF. The rearrangement joins TRBV6-5 to TRBJ2-2; possible D gene TRBD2, 6 bases. Deletions cut 6 bases from V and 6 bases from J, with 11 bases between. Germline lookup yields CDR1 MNHEY and CDR2 SVGAGI. This CDR3 has 13 residues.

The chain's CDR3 is CASRPPGLAESNEQFF. The CDR3 DNA reads as TGTGCCAGCAGACCCCCGGGACTGGCAGAGTCCAATGAGCAGTTCTTC. J is TRBJ2-1 and V is TRBV7-2; TRBD2 might be the D (6 bases). Trimming stripped 6 bases from V and 6 bases from J, with 21 bases between. CDR3 length: 16 residues. Germline V lookup: CDR1 SGHTA, CDR2 FQGNSA.

The CDR3, as DNA: TGCGCCAGCAGTCAATCCCGTCGGACGGGATCCTATAATTCACCCCTCCACTTT. Protein sequence: CASSQSRRTGSYNSPLHF. The chain links TRBV23-1 to TRBJ1-6, with D unresolved. TRBV23-1 is recorded as an ORF, its role being uncertain. V gave up 0 bases and J gave up 1 base, with 13 bases separating them. The CDR3 runs to 18 residues.

The CDR3 DNA sequence: TGTGCCAGCAGGCCCCAGGGGTCGTACTACGAGCAGTACTTC. Protein product: CASRPQGSYYEQYF. The rearrangement uses TRBV6-6 and TRBJ2-7, with D possibly being TRBD1 (6 bases). In germline, CDR1 is MNHNY, CDR2 SVGAGI (reference sequence). V lost 6 bases and J 3 bases, leaving 15 bases between the germline ends. The CDR3 loop spans 14 amino acids.

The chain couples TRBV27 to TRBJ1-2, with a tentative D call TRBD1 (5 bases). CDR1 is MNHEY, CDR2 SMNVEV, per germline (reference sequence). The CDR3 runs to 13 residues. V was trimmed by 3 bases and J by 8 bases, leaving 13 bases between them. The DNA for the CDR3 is TGTGCCAGCAGTTTCTCGGGGCCGGTGGGCTACACCTTC. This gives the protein CASSFSGPVGYTF.

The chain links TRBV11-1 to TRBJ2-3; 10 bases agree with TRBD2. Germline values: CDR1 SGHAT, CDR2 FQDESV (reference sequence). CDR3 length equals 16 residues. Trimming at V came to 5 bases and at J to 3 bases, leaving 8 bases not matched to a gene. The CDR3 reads CASSLTSSGGTDTQYF. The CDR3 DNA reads TGTGCCAGCAGCCTAACCTCTAGCGGGGGTACAGATACGCAGTATTTT.

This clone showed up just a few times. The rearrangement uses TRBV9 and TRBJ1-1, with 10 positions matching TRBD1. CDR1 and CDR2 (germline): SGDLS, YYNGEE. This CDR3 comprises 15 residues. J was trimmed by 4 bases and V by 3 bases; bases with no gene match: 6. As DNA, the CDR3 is TGTGCCAGCAGCGGGGACAGGGGCGGCGGCACTGAAGCTTTCTTT. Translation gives CASSGDRGGGTEAFF.

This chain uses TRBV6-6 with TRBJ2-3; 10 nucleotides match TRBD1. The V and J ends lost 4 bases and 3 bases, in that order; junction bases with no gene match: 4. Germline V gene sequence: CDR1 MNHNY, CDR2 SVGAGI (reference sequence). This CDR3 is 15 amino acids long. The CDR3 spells CASSSGQGVTDTQYF. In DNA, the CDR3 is TGTGCCAGCAGTTCCGGACAGGGGGTAACAGATACGCAGTATTTT.

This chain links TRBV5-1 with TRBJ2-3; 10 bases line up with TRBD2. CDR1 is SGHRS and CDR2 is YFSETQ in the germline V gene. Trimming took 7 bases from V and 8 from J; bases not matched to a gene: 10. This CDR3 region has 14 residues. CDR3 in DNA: TGCGCCAGCCACCGTAGCGGGGGGTTTGGTACGCAGTATTTT. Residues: CASHRSGGFGTQYF. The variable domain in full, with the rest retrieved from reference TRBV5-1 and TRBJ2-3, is KAGVTQTPRYLIKTRGQQVTLSCSPISGHRSVSWYQQTPGQGLQFLFEYFSETQRNKGNFPGRFSGRQFSNSRSEMNVSTLELGDSALYLCASHRSGGFGTQYFGPGTRLTVL.

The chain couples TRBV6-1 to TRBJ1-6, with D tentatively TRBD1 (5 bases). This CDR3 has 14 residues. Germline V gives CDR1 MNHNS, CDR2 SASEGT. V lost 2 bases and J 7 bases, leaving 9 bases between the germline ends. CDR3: CASSEQAGNSPLHF. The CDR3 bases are TGTGCCAGCAGTGAACAGGCAGGGAATTCACCCCTCCACTTT.